Below are 30 T cell receptor beta chains sequenced from a single sample in a study of T cell changes during pregnancy in multiple sclerosis. TCRdb keeps only in-frame clones here, not all; method: immunoSEQ multiplex PCR. The profile shows around 50,000 clones, 93% of them singletons. The sample in question was CD8+ T cells from peripheral blood mononuclear cells, obtained in the second trimester of pregnancy. The receptors derive from a female donor with multiple sclerosis, enrolled in a pregnancy study.

The chain joins TRBV4-3 to TRBJ2-1; tentative D call: TRBD1 (5 bases). V gave up 2 bases and J gave up 6 bases, with 5 bases separating them. Germline CDR1 and CDR2: LGHNA and YSLEER. CDR3 length: 12 amino acids. The CDR3 sequence: CASSQQGNEQFF. In nucleotides, the CDR3 is TGCGCCAGCAGCCAACAGGGCAATGAGCAGTTCTTC.

The chain uses TRBV6-5 and TRBJ1-1; 8 nucleotides align to TRBD1. The V gene's germline CDR1 is MNHEY and CDR2 SVGAGI. V gave up 6 bases and J gave up 3 bases; unmatched junction bases: 3. The CDR3 has 13 residues. CDR3 residues: CASRTGAHTEAFF. CDR3 coding DNA: TGTGCCAGCAGGACAGGGGCGCACACTGAAGCTTTCTTT.

The chain joins TRBV29-1 to TRBJ1-2; TRBD1 is a possible D gene (5 bases). Germline-derived CDR1 and CDR2 are SQVTM and ANQGSEA. V was pared by 7 bases and J by 4 bases, with 19 bases between. The CDR3 sequence is 14 residues long. Here the CDR3 reads CSAKGEGITYGYTF. CDR3 in DNA: TGCAGCGCTAAAGGGGAGGGAATAACCTATGGCTACACCTTC.

Regarding this clone: The junction shows a germline mismatch at one end, possibly a read error. CDR3 nucleotide sequence: TGTGCCAGCAGCTTAGTGTCCGGCACCCTTGGAGACACCATATATTTT. Its translation: CASSLVSGTLGDTIYF. V is TRBV7-8 and J is TRBJ1-3; no definite D call. The CDR3 is 16 residues long. Germline V gene data show CDR1 as SGHVS and CDR2 as FQNEAQ.

This chain joins TRBV29-1 and TRBJ1-2, with D maybe TRBD1 (5 bases). The germline V and J ends were trimmed by 5 bases and 5 bases, with 24 bases remaining between them. Germline-derived CDR1 and CDR2 are SQVTM and ANQGSEA. CDR3 length: 16 amino acids. The CDR3 protein is CSVQTPRQGISYGYTF. The CDR3 DNA reads TGCAGCGTTCAAACGCCCCGGCAGGGAATTTCTTATGGCTACACCTTC.

The chain employs TRBV28 and TRBJ2-5, with TRBD1 identical over 9 bases. Unmatched junction bases numbered 10, after V lost 5 bases and J lost 6 bases. The CDR3 spans 15 residues. Germline V gene sequence: CDR1 MDHEN, CDR2 SYDVKM. CDR3 sequence reads: CASSPGTGLLQTQYF. The CDR3 DNA is TGTGCCAGCAGTCCCGGGACAGGGCTCTTGCAGACCCAGTACTTC.

The chain uses TRBV9 and TRBJ2-1; D gene uncertain. The germline V and J ends were trimmed by 5 bases and 5 bases, with 11 bases remaining between them. CDR1 and CDR2 (germline): SGDLS, YYNGEE. This CDR3 has 13 residues. CDR3 sequence: CASSYSPDNEQFF. CDR3 sequence (DNA): TGTGCCAGCAGTTATAGCCCCGACAATGAGCAGTTCTTC.

V gene TRBV5-1 combines with J gene TRBJ2-7; 11 positions match TRBD1. With 5 bases clipped from V and 1 base from J, the junction kept 5 bases outside the gene matches. Germline CDR1 is SGHRS and CDR2 is YFSETQ. The CDR3 length is 15 residues. The CDR3 protein is CASRDRDRGSYEQYF. DNA for the CDR3: TGCGCCAGCAGGGACCGGGACAGGGGGTCCTACGAGCAGTACTTC.

This rearrangement joins TRBV5-5 to TRBJ2-1; D possibly corresponds to TRBD2 (5 bases). Trimming took 0 bases from V and 7 from J, leaving 11 bases between them. Per the germline V gene, CDR1 is SGHKS and CDR2 is YYEKEE (reference sequence). The CDR3 extends over 14 amino acids. The CDR3 DNA follows: TGTGCCAGCAGCTTGGTGGGGTCGGGAAATGAGCAGTTCTTC. This codes for CASSLVGSGNEQFF.

The count of this clone is one. CDR3 bases: TGTGCCATCAGTGACCCGGACTACCGTAACAATGAGCAGTTCTTC. This translates into CAISDPDYRNNEQFF. The V gene is TRBV10-3, the J gene TRBJ2-1; weak D call: TRBD2 (6 bases). Between the trimmed V and J ends, which lost 3 bases and 5 bases, there was a span of 14 bases. Germline assignment: CDR1 ENHRY and CDR2 SYGVKD. This CDR3 contains 15 residues.

The chain links TRBV6-1 to TRBJ1-4; 12 nucleotides align to TRBD1. Germline V gene data show CDR1 as MNHNS and CDR2 as SASEGT. The CDR3 is made up of 15 amino acids. The trim removed 0 bases at V and 7 bases at J, leaving 0 bases unmatched. CDR3 sequence (DNA): TGTGCCAGCAGTGAAGCGGGACAGGGGGCTGAAAAACTGTTTTTT. Its translation: CASSEAGQGAEKLFF.

The chain recombines TRBV25-1 with TRBJ1-4; 7 bases map to TRBD1. The trim removed 2 bases at V and 6 bases at J, leaving 6 bases unmatched. CDR1 and CDR2 from the germline V gene are MGHDK and SYGVNS. There are 15 residues in the CDR3. CDR3 DNA sequence: TGTGCCAGCAGTGAAGGGGACAGAGTTGATGAAAAACTGTTTTTT. Its translation: CASSEGDRVDEKLFF.

The rearrangement links TRBV5-5 to TRBJ1-4; D may be TRBD1 (6 bases). The CDR3 totals 14 residues. Germline CDR1 and CDR2: SGHKS and YYEKEE (reference sequence). The V and J ends lost 3 bases and 5 bases respectively, with 11 bases between them. The CDR3 protein is CASSSGQLNEKLFF. Here the CDR3 DNA reads TGTGCCAGCAGCTCCGGACAGCTCAATGAAAAACTGTTTTTT.

J is TRBJ2-7 and V is TRBV27; 7 nucleotides line up with TRBD1. Trimming took 5 bases from V and 6 from J; bases not matched to a gene: 7. Germline loops: CDR1 MNHEY, CDR2 SMNVEV (reference sequence). CDR3 length: 13 residues. The CDR3 sequence: CASSPTGLGEQYF. The CDR3 bases are TGTGCCAGCAGTCCGACAGGGCTAGGCGAGCAGTACTTC.

The genes are TRBV27 and TRBJ2-5; tentative D call: TRBD2 (7 bases). CDR3 size: 14 residues. Germline lookup yields CDR1 MNHEY and CDR2 SMNVEV (reference sequence). Between the trimmed V and J ends, which lost 1 base and 6 bases, there was a span of 12 bases. CDR3 DNA sequence: TGTGCCAGCAGTTTATTCGGGGGGCAAAAGACCCAGTACTTC. It yields the protein CASSLFGGQKTQYF.

The chain carries TRBV7-6 and TRBJ1-5; unclear D gene. Germline V gene lookup returns CDR1 SGHVS and CDR2 FNYEAQ. Trimming took off 3 bases at V and 1 base at J, with 10 bases between the two ends. The CDR3 sequence is 15 residues long. The DNA for the CDR3 is TGTGCCAGCAGCTTGGGAGACTTAAGCAATCAGCCCCAGCATTTT. It yields the protein CASSLGDLSNQPQHF.

CDR3 sequence reads: CASSTTSGSRNEQFF. The CDR3 nucleotides are TGTGCCAGCAGCACGACTAGCGGGAGTCGAAATGAGCAGTTCTTC. V is TRBV7-9 and J is TRBJ2-1, with TRBD2 identical over 12 bases. V lost 5 bases to trimming and J lost 7 bases; unmatched junction nucleotides: 6. The CDR3 totals 15 residues. Germline CDR1 SEHNR, CDR2 FQNEAQ (reference sequence).

This chain connects TRBV27 to TRBJ1-1; D might be TRBD1 (5 bases). CDR1 MNHEY and CDR2 SMNVEV come from the germline V gene (reference sequence). CDR3 size: 15 residues. With 6 bases removed from V and 4 bases from J, the gap between germline ends came to 18 bases. The CDR3 bases are TGTGCCAGCAGCCTTTTTGGGGCCCATGGCACTGAAGCTTTCTTT. Protein: CASSLFGAHGTEAFF.

The rearrangement links TRBV15 to TRBJ2-1; TRBD1 is a possible D gene (6 bases). This CDR3 is built from 16 residues. Trimming pared 0 bases from V and 8 bases from J, leaving 17 bases between. Germline V gene lookup returns CDR1 LNHNV and CDR2 YYDKDF (reference sequence). The DNA of the CDR3 is TGTGCCACCAGCAGAGAGAGGGACACCCTATTCCATGAGCAGTTCTTC. Its translation is CATSRERDTLFHEQFF. Full variable domain (outside the CDR3, taken from reference TRBV15 and TRBJ2-1): DAMVIQNPRYQVTQFGKPVTLSCSQTLNHNVMYWYQQKSSQAPKLLFHYYDKDFNNEADTPDNFQSRRPNTSFCFLDIRSPGLGDTAMYLCATSRERDTLFHEQFFGPGTRLTVL.

The CDR3, as DNA: TGTGCCAGCAGCCTCCCTCAGGGGGCGGAGGAGTCCACTGAAGCTTTCTTT. It encodes CASSLPQGAEESTEAFF. This chain connects TRBV2 to TRBJ1-1; 8 positions agree with TRBD1. Germline lookup yields CDR1 SNHLY and CDR2 FYNNEI. V shed 6 bases and J 4 bases; nucleotides not matched to a gene: 16. The length of the CDR3 is 17 residues. The complete variable domain, with remaining parts taken from reference TRBV2 and TRBJ1-1, reads EPEVTQTPSHQVTQMGQEVILRCVPISNHLYFYWYRQILGQKVEFLVSFYNNEISEKSEIFDDQFSVERPDGSNFTLKIRSTKLEDSAMYFCASSLPQGAEESTEAFFGQGTRLTVV.

V usage is TRBV15 and J usage is TRBJ1-2; 12 bases map to TRBD1. CDR3 length equals 15 residues. CDR1 and CDR2 (germline): LNHNV, YYDKDF (reference sequence). V dropped 5 bases and J dropped 7; count of bases not matched to a gene: 8. Written as DNA, the CDR3 is TGTGCCACCAGCGTATTCCGGGACAGGGGGCCTGGCTACACCTTC. Encoded protein: CATSVFRDRGPGYTF.

This chain links TRBV6-5 with TRBJ2-6; D ambiguous. The CDR3 extends over 15 amino acids. Germline CDR1 is MNHEY and CDR2 is SVGAGI. Trimming pared 5 bases from V and 1 base from J, leaving 9 bases between. The CDR3 sequence: CASSPLVSGANVLTF. CDR3 DNA: TGTGCCAGCAGTCCCCTTGTGTCTGGGGCCAACGTCCTGACTTTC.

The V call is TRBV7-2, the J call TRBJ2-7, with 9 bases matching TRBD2. The length of the CDR3 is 14 residues. With V trimmed by 2 bases and J by 2 bases, 1 base remained unmatched. In germline, CDR1 is SGHTA, CDR2 FQGNSA. CDR3 nucleotide sequence: TGTGCCAGCAGCTTAATAGCGGGGGCCTACGAGCAGTACTTC. The encoded protein is CASSLIAGAYEQYF. The full variable domain, completed using reference TRBV7-2 and TRBJ2-7, is GAGVSQSPSNKVTEKGKDVELRCDPISGHTALYWYRQSLGQGLEFLIYFQGNSAPDKSGLPSDRFSAERTGGSVSTLTIQRTQQEDSAVYLCASSLIAGAYEQYFGPGTRLTVT.

V gene TRBV7-8 combines with J gene TRBJ1-6; 9 bases fit TRBD1. CDR3 length equals 15 residues. The J segment lost 7 bases and the V segment lost 5 bases, leaving 6 bases of the junction unmatched. Germline loops: CDR1 SGHVS, CDR2 FQNEAQ. CDR3 sequence (DNA): TGTGCCAGCAGCCCATGGACAGGGGAGAATTCACCCCTCCACTTT. Amino acid sequence: CASSPWTGENSPLHF.

The chain has TRBV4-1 and TRBJ2-2, with 8 positions matching TRBD1. Per germline, CDR1 MGHRA and CDR2 YSYEKL. The CDR3 is 14 amino acids. The trim removed 1 base at V and 6 bases at J, leaving 1 base unmatched. This CDR3 is CASSQGDRSGELFF. For the CDR3, the DNA is TGCGCCAGCAGCCAAGGGGACAGGTCCGGGGAGCTGTTTTTT.

The chain recombines TRBV6-6 with TRBJ2-3; TRBD2 matches at 10 bases. The germline gives CDR1 MNHNY, CDR2 SVGAGI (reference sequence). J was trimmed by 6 bases and V by 5 bases; bases with no gene match: 8. CDR3 length equals 15 residues. CDR3 bases: TGTGCCAGCAGTAGGACTAGCGGCCGGAGGGATACGCAGTATTTT. Protein sequence: CASSRTSGRRDTQYF.

The chain recombines TRBV27 with TRBJ1-5; D gene ambiguous. V was pared by 2 bases and J by 1 base, with 6 bases between. The CDR3 is 14 residues long. Germline CDR1 MNHEY, CDR2 SMNVEV (reference sequence). The CDR3 coding sequence is TGTGCCAGCAGTTTAGCGGGAAGCAATCAGCCCCAGCATTTT. Protein product: CASSLAGSNQPQHF.

The chain has TRBV30 and TRBJ1-2, with 7 positions matching TRBD1. J was trimmed by 4 bases and V by 7 bases; bases with no gene match: 3. The CDR3 spans 11 residues. Per germline, CDR1 GTSNPN and CDR2 SVGIG (reference sequence). The CDR3 spells CALTGLYGYTF. As DNA, the CDR3 is TGTGCCTTGACAGGGCTCTATGGCTACACCTTC.

The chain couples TRBV28 to TRBJ1-1, with a possible D match to TRBD1 (5 bases). Trimming removed 4 bases from V and 4 bases from J, with 19 bases in between. This CDR3 spans 16 amino acids. CDR1 is MDHEN, CDR2 SYDVKM, per germline. CDR3 region: CASSYNPQGLSTEAFF. Here the CDR3 DNA reads TGTGCCAGCAGTTATAACCCGCAGGGTCTAAGCACTGAAGCTTTCTTT.

In this sample, this clone turned up once. This rearrangement joins TRBV6-5 to TRBJ2-7; 13 bases align to TRBD2. Trimming at V came to 4 bases and at J to 3 bases, leaving 6 bases not matched to a gene. This CDR3 comprises 16 residues. Per the germline V gene, CDR1 is MNHEY and CDR2 is SVGAGI. The CDR3 reads CASSSGLAGAIYEQYF. In nucleotides, the CDR3 is TGTGCCAGCAGTTCTGGACTAGCGGGAGCTATCTACGAGCAGTACTTC.